This T cell receptor (beta chain) was captured by sequencing in a study of blood T cell repertoires in COVID-19. In its sample, this clone was seen once. Trimming shortened V by 4 bases and J by 10 bases, and 17 bases separated the two germline ends. The germline V gene encodes CDR1 DFQATT and CDR2 SNEGSKA (reference sequence). The CDR3 loop spans 13 amino acids. Method: immunoSEQ multiplex PCR; TCRdb's copy keeps in-frame clones and lacks some. Of fewer than 250,000 clones in the sample, approximately 90% are singletons; the top ten hold approximately 4.4%. The V call is TRBV20-1, the J call TRBJ2-1; no reliable D call. Sequenced material: peripheral blood. The receptor was derived from a human donor in a cohort sampled during active COVID-19. CDR3 DNA sequence: TGCAGTGCTACTGACGATAATCCCAGGGAGCAGTTCTTC. Translated, it gives CSATDDNPREQFF.